The rows below give T cell receptor beta chains drawn from one sample of a study of blood T cells in healthy people across ages. MiXCR was run by TCRdb on the 5' RACE reads, yielding one entry per CDR3 protein. The table shows 720,000 or so distinct CDR3 sequences, with roughly 43% occurring only once. Sequencing input: blood. The receptors were gathered from an elderly man in good health. Each CDR3 is given with its conserved first and last residue. The D gene is left open where the match is weak. Expanded clones get a size class; other rows say once, few or many, or leave the size out.

>TRBJ2-7|few|TRBD1|TRBV7-2
CASSPRTGGAYEQYF
TGTGCCAGCAGCCCCAGGACAGGGGGGGCCTACGAGCAGTACTTC
>TRBJ1-2|-|-|TRBV7-9
CASSLHAAANYGYTF
TGTGCCAGCAGCTTACATGCGGCAGCAAACTATGGCTACACCTTC
>TRBJ2-1|-|-|TRBV20-1
CSARSPGTYSYEQFF
TGCAGTGCTAGAAGCCCCGGGACGTACTCCTACGAGCAGTTCTTC
>TRBJ2-5|-|TRBD2|TRBV6-1
CASSELASGGQETQYF
TGTGCCAGCAGTGAACTTGCTAGCGGGGGGCAAGAGACCCAGTACTTC
>TRBJ1-2|-|-|TRBV6-2/TRBV6-3
CASSYSGRTGTPLNYGYTF
TGTGCCAGCAGTTACTCGGGGCGGACGGGAACCCCCCTGAACTATGGCTACACCTTC
>TRBJ2-7|-|-|TRBV29-1
CSAFHRTLTEQYF
TGCAGCGCTTTTCATCGGACCTTGACCGAGCAGTACTTC
>TRBJ1-4|-|-|TRBV6-5
CAGRRGSTNEKLFF
TGTGCCGGCCGGAGGGGATCGACTAATGAAAAACTGTTTTTT
>TRBJ2-5|few|-|TRBV20-1
CSARDPRGSEAQYF
TGCAGTGCTAGAGATCCGCGGGGATCCGAGGCCCAGTACTTC
>TRBJ2-3|-|TRBD2|TRBV28
CASSPAGLGTDTQYF
TGTGCCAGCAGTCCAGCGGGACTAGGGACAGATACGCAGTATTTT
>TRBJ2-1|-|TRBD2|TRBV11-3
CASSPSGAGEYNEQFF
TGTGCCAGCAGCCCCTCCGGAGCGGGAGAGTACAATGAGCAGTTCTTC
>TRBJ1-2|-|-|TRBV2
CASSEEATSSYGYTF
TGTGCCAGCAGTGAAGAGGCGACCAGCTCCTATGGCTACACCTTC
>TRBJ2-3|-|TRBD2|TRBV20-1
CSAGSFGTSGADTQYF
TGCAGTGCCGGGTCTTTCGGGACTAGCGGTGCAGATACGCAGTATTTT
>TRBJ1-4|-|-|TRBV4-1
CASSQGGTFEKLFF
TGCGCCAGCAGCCAAGGGGGGACTTTTGAAAAACTGTTTTTT
>TRBJ2-2|-|TRBD1|TRBV24-1
CATSAIGQGAAGELFF
TGTGCCACCAGTGCAATAGGACAGGGGGCGGCCGGGGAGCTGTTTTTT
>TRBJ2-7|many|-|TRBV7-8
CASSTPGSAKTYEQYF
TGTGCCAGCAGCACCCCGGGGAGTGCAAAAACCTACGAGCAGTACTTC
>TRBJ1-1|-|TRBD1|TRBV20-1
CSARTGGGGRAEAFF
TGCAGTGCGAGGACAGGGGGCGGCGGTCGGGCTGAAGCTTTCTTT
>TRBJ2-7|few|-|TRBV6-5
CASSYLQFNEQYF
TGTGCCAGCAGTTACTTACAGTTTAACGAGCAGTACTTC
>TRBJ2-1|-|-|TRBV6-2/TRBV6-3
CASRQLEIEQFF
TGTGCCAGCAGACAACTAGAGATTGAGCAGTTCTTC
>TRBJ1-1|-|-|TRBV7-3
CASSSHGGSNTEAFF
TGTGCCAGCAGCTCCCACGGGGGCTCGAACACTGAAGCTTTCTTT
>TRBJ2-1|-|TRBD2|TRBV7-2
CVSSLGGGSLGNEQFF
TGTGTCAGCAGCTTAGGCGGCGGGAGCTTGGGAAATGAGCAGTTCTTC
>TRBJ2-1|few|TRBD2|TRBV14
CASSRWTSGLNEQFF
TGTGCCAGCAGCCGATGGACTAGCGGGCTGAATGAGCAGTTCTTC
>TRBJ1-1|-|-|TRBV5-1
CASSLSGRQGGGTEAFF
TGCGCCAGCAGCTTGAGTGGTCGGCAGGGTGGAGGGACTGAAGCTTTCTTT
>TRBJ2-7|few|-|TRBV9
CASSATGGSYNEQYF
TGTGCCAGCAGCGCAACGGGGGGCTCCTACAATGAGCAGTACTTC
>TRBJ2-3|few|-|TRBV28
CASSLNSADTQYF
TGTGCCAGCAGTTTAAACAGTGCAGATACGCAGTATTTT
>TRBJ2-5|-|-|TRBV12-3/TRBV12-4
CASSTSKETQYF
TGTGCCAGCAGCACATCCAAAGAGACCCAGTACTTC
>TRBJ1-4|-|-|TRBV2
CASGGAYSNEKLFF
TGTGCCAGTGGTGGGGCTTATAGTAATGAAAAACTGTTTTTT
>TRBJ1-5|-|-|TRBV6-2/TRBV6-3
CASSAGNDRPQHF
TGTGCCAGCAGTGCGGGAAACGACCGGCCCCAGCATTTT
>TRBJ1-5|few|-|TRBV4-2
CASSPGHGDQPQHF
TGTGCCAGCAGCCCAGGACATGGCGATCAGCCCCAGCATTTT
>TRBJ2-3|many|TRBD2|TRBV5-1
CASSSLAGGRTDTQYF
TGCGCCAGCAGCTCCTTAGCGGGGGGGCGGACAGATACGCAGTATTTT
>TRBJ2-3|-|-|TRBV6-5
CASSYYFSTRTDTQYF
TGTGCCAGCAGTTACTATTTCTCAACCCGCACAGATACGCAGTATTTT
>TRBJ2-5|-|-|TRBV2
CASTESKQETQYF
TGTGCCAGCACGGAAAGTAAGCAAGAGACCCAGTACTTC
>TRBJ2-6|-|-|TRBV28
CASSLRGVGANVLTF
TGTGCCAGCAGTTTAAGGGGGGTTGGGGCCAACGTCCTGACTTTC
>TRBJ1-4|-|-|TRBV5-6
CASSVTQNEKLFF
TGTGCCAGCAGCGTGACGCAGAATGAAAAACTGTTTTTT
>TRBJ1-6|-|-|TRBV6-2/TRBV6-3
CATIPWGRLEAPLHF
TGTGCCACCATTCCCTGGGGCCGCCTGGAGGCACCCCTCCACTTT
>TRBJ2-7|-|TRBD2|TRBV7-9
CASSGGTSGSSYEQYF
TGTGCCAGCAGCGGCGGGACTAGCGGATCCTCCTACGAGCAGTACTTC
>TRBJ2-5|-|-|TRBV6-2/TRBV6-3
CASSYPSEEMEQETQYF
TGTGCCAGCAGTTACCCCAGTGAGGAGATGGAACAAGAGACCCAGTACTTC
>TRBJ2-7|few|-|TRBV20-1
CSAREGGSEQYF
TGCAGTGCTAGAGAGGGGGGCTCCGAGCAGTACTTC
>TRBJ1-1|-|-|TRBV6-2/TRBV6-3
CASSGQILNTEAFF
TGTGCCAGCAGTGGACAGATCCTGAACACTGAAGCTTTCTTT
>TRBJ1-1|-|-|TRBV29-1
CSVEKVQGTEAFF
TGCAGCGTTGAAAAGGTGCAGGGTACTGAAGCTTTCTTT
>TRBJ1-5|-|TRBD1|TRBV2
CASTRQGANQPQHF
TGTGCCAGCACGCGACAGGGGGCCAATCAGCCCCAGCATTTT
>TRBJ2-5|many|-|TRBV12-3/TRBV12-4
CASSRDASGETQYF
TGTGCCAGCAGCCGAGACGCCTCGGGGGAGACCCAGTACTTC
>TRBJ1-6|-|-|TRBV28
CASTNTRGNNPPLHF
TGTGCCAGCACCAACACGAGGGGGAATAATCCACCCCTCCACTTT
>TRBJ2-7|few|TRBD2|TRBV29-1
CSISLAGVQYEQYF
TGCAGCATATCACTAGCGGGAGTTCAATACGAGCAGTACTTC
>TRBJ2-7|-|-|TRBV7-2
CASSRGGTTSYEQYF
TGTGCCAGCAGTAGAGGCGGGACCACATCCTACGAGCAGTACTTC
>TRBJ2-1|many|-|TRBV7-6
CASSSGHNEQFF
TGTGCCAGCAGCTCGGGACACAATGAGCAGTTCTTC
>TRBJ2-1|few|-|TRBV7-8
CASSVMTRAEQFF
TGTGCCAGCAGCGTAATGACAAGGGCTGAGCAGTTCTTC
>TRBJ2-7|many|-|TRBV7-2
CASSLRRGRNGEQYF
TGTGCCAGCAGCTTACGTCGAGGGCGAAATGGCGAGCAGTACTTC
>TRBJ2-1|-|TRBD2|TRBV6-1
CASRDSGGAEFF
TGTGCCAGCAGGGATAGCGGGGGGGCCGAGTTCTTC
>TRBJ2-5|-|-|TRBV5-1
CASSTTTLGETQYF
TGCGCCAGCAGCACGACGACCCTGGGGGAGACCCAGTACTTC
>TRBJ2-7|many|-|TRBV6-6
CASSFRSEQYF
TGTGCCAGCAGTTTTCGGTCCGAGCAGTACTTC
>TRBJ2-5|-|TRBD1|TRBV7-2
CASSLYSAGTDETQYF
TGTGCCAGCAGCTTATACTCGGCAGGGACAGACGAGACCCAGTACTTC
>TRBJ2-7|-|TRBD2|TRBV20-1
CSAQSGGGGNEQYF
TGCAGTGCTCAATCGGGGGGAGGTGGCAATGAGCAGTACTTC
>TRBJ2-7|-|TRBD1|TRBV29-1
CSVWAGQGAYEQYF
TGCAGCGTTTGGGCGGGACAGGGTGCCTACGAGCAGTACTTC